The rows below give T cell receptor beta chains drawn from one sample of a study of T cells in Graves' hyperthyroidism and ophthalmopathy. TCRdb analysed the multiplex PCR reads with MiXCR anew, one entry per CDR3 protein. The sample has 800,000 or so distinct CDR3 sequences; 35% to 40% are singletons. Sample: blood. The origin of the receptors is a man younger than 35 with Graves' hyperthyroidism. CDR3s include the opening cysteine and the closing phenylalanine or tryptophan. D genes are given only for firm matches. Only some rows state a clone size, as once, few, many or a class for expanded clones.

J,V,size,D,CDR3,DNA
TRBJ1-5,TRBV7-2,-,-,CASSLVEGVNQPQHF,TGTGCCAGCAGCTTAGTCGAGGGGGTCAATCAGCCCCAGCATTTT
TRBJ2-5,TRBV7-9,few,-,CASSLMGPFETQYF,TGTGCCAGCAGCCTCATGGGCCCCTTCGAGACCCAGTACTTC
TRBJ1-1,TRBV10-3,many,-,CANSGLLNTEAFF,TGTGCCAATTCGGGACTGTTGAACACTGAAGCTTTCTTT
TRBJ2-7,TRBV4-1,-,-,CASSQVGFSREQYF,TGCGCCAGCAGCCAAGTCGGATTCAGTCGGGAGCAGTACTTC
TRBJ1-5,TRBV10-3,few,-,CASSINGPQPQHF,TGTGCCAGTAGTATTAATGGGCCTCAGCCCCAGCATTTT
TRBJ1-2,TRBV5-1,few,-,CASSLGPGHLTFNYGYTF,TGCGCCAGCAGCTTGGGTCCGGGACACCTAACCTTTAACTATGGCTACACCTTC
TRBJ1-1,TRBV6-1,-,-,CASSTRTENTEAFF,TGTGCCAGCAGTACCCGGACAGAGAACACTGAAGCTTTCTTT
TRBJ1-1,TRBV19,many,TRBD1,CASSDRDTEAFF,TGTGCCAGCAGTGACAGGGACACTGAAGCTTTCTTT
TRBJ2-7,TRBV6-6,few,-,CASSRVVSYEQYF,TGTGCCAGCAGCCGAGTAGTTTCCTACGAGCAGTACTTC
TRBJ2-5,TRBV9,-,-,CASSPNTQETQYF,TGTGCCAGCTCACCCAACACCCAAGAGACCCAGTACTTC
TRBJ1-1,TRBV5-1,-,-,CASSANRVGTEAFF,TGCGCCAGCAGCGCCAACAGGGTTGGAACTGAAGCTTTCTTT
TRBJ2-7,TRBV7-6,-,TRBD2,CASSPGGRALYEQCF,TGTGCCAGCAGCCCGGGGGGGCGGGCCCTCTACGAGCAGTGCTTC
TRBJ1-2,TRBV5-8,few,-,CASSLVRGLGYGYTF,TGTGCCAGCAGCTTGGTCCGGGGTTTGGGTTATGGCTACACCTTC
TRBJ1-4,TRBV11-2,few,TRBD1,CASSSQGAFNEKLFF,TGTGCCAGCAGCTCCCAGGGGGCGTTTAATGAAAAACTGTTTTTT